The next 2 T cell receptor beta chains were all read from a single sample in a study of cytomegalovirus exposure and HLA in healthy donors. Vbeta (60) and Jbeta (13) primers were used in the PCR. Here immunoSEQ multiplex PCR was the method, and the copy in TCRdb shows in-frame clones only, minus some. The sample comprises about 160,000 clones, approximately 81% of which are singletons, and 1.5% rests with the top ten. The sequencing sample was made of PBMCs. These receptors were taken from a male donor in good health and CMV-seronegative.

V gene TRBV7-3 combines with J gene TRBJ1-2; TRBD1 might be the D (5 bases). Germline V gene sequence: CDR1 SGHTA, CDR2 FQGTGA. The CDR3 length is 13 residues. Deletions cut 1 base from V and 8 bases from J, with 11 bases between. CDR3 region: CASSLSRGSGYTF. The CDR3 DNA sequence: TGTGCCAGCAGCTTAAGTAGGGGTTCCGGCTACACCTTC.

The CDR3 DNA follows: TGTGCCAGCAGTTTTCTAAAGACTCCTGGGGCCAACGTCCTGACTTTC. Translating gives CASSFLKTPGANVLTF. V and J are TRBV6-5 and TRBJ2-6; D is unclear. Trimming left V 4 bases short and J 2 bases short, with 12 bases between. The V gene's germline CDR1 is MNHEY and CDR2 SVGAGI. The CDR3 extends over 16 amino acids.